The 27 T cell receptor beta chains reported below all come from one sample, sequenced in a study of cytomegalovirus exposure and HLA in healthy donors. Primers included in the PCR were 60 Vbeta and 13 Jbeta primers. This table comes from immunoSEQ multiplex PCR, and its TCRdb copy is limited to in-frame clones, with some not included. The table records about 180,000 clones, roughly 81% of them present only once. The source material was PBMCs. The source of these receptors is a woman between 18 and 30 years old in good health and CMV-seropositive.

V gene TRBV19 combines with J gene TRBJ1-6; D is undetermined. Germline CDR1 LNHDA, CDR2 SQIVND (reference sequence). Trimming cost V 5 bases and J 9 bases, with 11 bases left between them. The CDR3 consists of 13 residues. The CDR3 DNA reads TGTGCCAGTAGTCCCGTCACAGTTTCACCCCTCCACTTT. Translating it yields CASSPVTVSPLHF.

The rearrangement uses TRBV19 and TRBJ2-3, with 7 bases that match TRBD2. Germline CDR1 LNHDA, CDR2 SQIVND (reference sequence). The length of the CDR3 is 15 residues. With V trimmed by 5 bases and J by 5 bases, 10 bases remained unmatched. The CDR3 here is CASSPSWGGGDTQYF. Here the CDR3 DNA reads TGTGCCAGTAGTCCATCGTGGGGGGGAGGAGATACGCAGTATTTT.

CDR3 amino acids: CASADSPNQPQHF. CDR3 coding DNA: TGCGCCAGCGCGGACAGTCCGAATCAGCCCCAGCATTTT. The chain uses TRBV10-2 and TRBJ1-5; perhaps TRBD1 as D (6 bases). This CDR3 comprises 13 residues. Germline V CDR1 and CDR2: WSHSY, SAAADI. Trimming removed 8 bases from V and 4 bases from J, with 12 bases in between.

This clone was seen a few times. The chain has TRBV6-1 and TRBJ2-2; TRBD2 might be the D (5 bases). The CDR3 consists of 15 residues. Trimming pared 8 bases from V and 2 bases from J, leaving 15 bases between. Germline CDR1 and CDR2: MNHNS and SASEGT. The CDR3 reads CASAVGSGNTGELFF. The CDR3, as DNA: TGTGCCAGCGCCGTCGGGTCGGGAAACACCGGGGAGCTGTTTTTT.

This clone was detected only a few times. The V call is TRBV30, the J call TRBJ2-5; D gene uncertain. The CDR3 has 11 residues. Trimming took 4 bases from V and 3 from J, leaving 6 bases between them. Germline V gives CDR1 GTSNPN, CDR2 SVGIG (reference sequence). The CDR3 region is CAWMAEETQYF. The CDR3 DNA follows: TGTGCCTGGATGGCAGAAGAGACCCAGTACTTC.

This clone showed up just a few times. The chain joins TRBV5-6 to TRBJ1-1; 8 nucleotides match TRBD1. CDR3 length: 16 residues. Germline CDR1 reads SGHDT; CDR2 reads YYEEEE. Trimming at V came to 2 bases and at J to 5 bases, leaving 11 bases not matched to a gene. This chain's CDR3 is CASSFLTTGVVTEAFF. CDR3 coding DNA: TGTGCCAGCAGCTTTCTAACGACAGGGGTGGTGACTGAAGCTTTCTTT.

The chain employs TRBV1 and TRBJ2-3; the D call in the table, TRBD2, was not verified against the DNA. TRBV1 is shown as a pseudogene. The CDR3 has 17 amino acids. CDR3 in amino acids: CTSRSPGTSGTTETQYF. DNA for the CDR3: TGCACCAGCAGGTCCCCCGGGACTAGCGGAACTACGGAGACGCAGTATTTT.

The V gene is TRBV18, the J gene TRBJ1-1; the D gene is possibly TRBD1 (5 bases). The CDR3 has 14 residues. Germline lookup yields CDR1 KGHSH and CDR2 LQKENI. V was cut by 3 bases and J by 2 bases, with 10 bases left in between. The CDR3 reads CASSPRTINTEAFF. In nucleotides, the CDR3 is TGTGCCAGCTCACCTAGGACAATCAACACTGAAGCTTTCTTT.

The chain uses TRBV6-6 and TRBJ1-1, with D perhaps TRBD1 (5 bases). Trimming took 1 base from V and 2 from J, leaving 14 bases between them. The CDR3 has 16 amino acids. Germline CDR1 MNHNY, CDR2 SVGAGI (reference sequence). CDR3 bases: TGTGCCAGCAGTTACTTTCCCGGGGGACCCAACACTGAAGCTTTCTTT. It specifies CASSYFPGGPNTEAFF.

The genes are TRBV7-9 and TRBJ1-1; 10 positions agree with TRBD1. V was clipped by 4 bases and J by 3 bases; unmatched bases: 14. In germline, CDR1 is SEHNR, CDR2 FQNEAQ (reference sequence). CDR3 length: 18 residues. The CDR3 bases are TGTGCCAGCAGCTCAGGTCCCGGGACAGGGGTTTGGGACACTGAAGCTTTCTTT. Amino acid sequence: CASSSGPGTGVWDTEAFF.

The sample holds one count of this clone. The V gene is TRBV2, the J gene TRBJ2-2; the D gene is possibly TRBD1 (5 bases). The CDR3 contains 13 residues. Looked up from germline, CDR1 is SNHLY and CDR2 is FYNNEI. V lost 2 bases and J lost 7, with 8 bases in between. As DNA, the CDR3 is TGTGCCAGCAGTGAAAGGGGAATCGGGGAGCTGTTTTTT. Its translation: CASSERGIGELFF. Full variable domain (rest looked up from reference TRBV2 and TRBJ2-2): EPEVTQTPSHQVTQMGQEVILRCVPISNHLYFYWYRQILGQKVEFLVSFYNNEISEKSEIFDDQFSVERPDGSNFTLKIRSTKLEDSAMYFCASSERGIGELFFGEGSRLTVL.

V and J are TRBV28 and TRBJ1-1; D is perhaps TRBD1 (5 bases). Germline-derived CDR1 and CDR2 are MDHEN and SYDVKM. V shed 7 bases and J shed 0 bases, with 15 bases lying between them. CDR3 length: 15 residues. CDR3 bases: TGTGCCAGCACCACCACCCACAGGATGAACACTGAAGCTTTCTTT. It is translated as CASTTTHRMNTEAFF.

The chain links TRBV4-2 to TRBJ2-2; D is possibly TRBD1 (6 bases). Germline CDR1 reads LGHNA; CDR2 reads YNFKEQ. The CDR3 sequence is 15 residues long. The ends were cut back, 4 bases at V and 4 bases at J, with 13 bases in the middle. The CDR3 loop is CASSRQDGVTGELFF. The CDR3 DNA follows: TGTGCCAGCAGCCGACAGGACGGAGTCACCGGGGAGCTGTTTTTT.

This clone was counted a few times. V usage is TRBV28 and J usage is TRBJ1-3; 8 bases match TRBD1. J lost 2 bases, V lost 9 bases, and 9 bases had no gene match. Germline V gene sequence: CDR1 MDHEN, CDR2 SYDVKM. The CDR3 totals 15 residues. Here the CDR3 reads CASVTQGAAGNTIYF. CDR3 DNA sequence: TGTGCCAGTGTGACTCAGGGGGCTGCTGGAAACACCATATATTTT.

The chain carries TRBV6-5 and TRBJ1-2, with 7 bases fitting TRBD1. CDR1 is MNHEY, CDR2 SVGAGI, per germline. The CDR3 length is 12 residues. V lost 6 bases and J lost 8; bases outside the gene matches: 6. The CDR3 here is CASRPGTVGYTF. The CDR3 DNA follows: TGTGCCAGCAGGCCCGGGACAGTGGGCTACACCTTC.

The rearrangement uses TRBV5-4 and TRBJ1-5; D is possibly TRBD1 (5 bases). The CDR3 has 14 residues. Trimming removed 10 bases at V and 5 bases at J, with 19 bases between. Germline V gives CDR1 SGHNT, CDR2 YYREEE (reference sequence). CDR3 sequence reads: CAGGREGSDQPQHF. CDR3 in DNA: TGTGCCGGGGGGAGGGAGGGGTCCGATCAGCCCCAGCATTTT.

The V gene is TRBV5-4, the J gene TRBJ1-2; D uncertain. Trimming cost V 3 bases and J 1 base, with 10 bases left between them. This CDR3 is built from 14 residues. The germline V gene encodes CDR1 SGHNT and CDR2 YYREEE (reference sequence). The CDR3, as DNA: TGTGCCAGCAGCTGGGAGAACAATAACTATGGCTACACCTTC. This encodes CASSWENNNYGYTF.

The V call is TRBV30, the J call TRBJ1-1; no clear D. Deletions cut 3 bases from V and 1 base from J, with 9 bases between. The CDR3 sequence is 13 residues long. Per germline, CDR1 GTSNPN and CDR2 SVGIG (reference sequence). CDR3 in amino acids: CAWSTRGNTEAFF. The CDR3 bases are TGTGCCTGGAGCACGCGGGGGAACACTGAAGCTTTCTTT.

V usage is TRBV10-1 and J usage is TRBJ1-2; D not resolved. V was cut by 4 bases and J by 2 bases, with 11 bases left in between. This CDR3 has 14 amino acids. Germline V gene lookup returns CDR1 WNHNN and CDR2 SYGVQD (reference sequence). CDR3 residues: CASSAGRLNYGYTF. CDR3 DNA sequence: TGCGCCAGCAGTGCGGGTAGACTGAACTATGGCTACACCTTC.

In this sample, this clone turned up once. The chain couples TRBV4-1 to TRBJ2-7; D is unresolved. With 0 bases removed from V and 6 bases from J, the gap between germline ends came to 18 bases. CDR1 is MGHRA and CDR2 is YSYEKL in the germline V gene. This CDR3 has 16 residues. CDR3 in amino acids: CASSQDYETGSREQYF. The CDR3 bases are TGCGCCAGCAGCCAAGATTACGAGACTGGCAGTCGCGAGCAGTACTTC.

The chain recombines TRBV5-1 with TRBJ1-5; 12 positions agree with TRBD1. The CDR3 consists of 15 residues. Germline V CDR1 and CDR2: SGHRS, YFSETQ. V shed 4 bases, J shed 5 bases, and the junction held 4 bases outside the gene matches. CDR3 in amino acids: CASSKGTGGHQPQHF. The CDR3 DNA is TGCGCCAGCAGCAAAGGGACAGGGGGCCATCAGCCCCAGCATTTT.

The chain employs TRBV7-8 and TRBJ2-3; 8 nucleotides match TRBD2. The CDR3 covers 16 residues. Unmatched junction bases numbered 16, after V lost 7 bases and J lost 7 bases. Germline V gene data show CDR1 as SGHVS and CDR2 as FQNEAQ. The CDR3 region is CASTPRAGGVDHTQYF. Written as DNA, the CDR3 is TGTGCCAGCACCCCAAGGGCGGGGGGCGTCGATCATACGCAGTATTTT.

The chain's CDR3 is CASSLGTGQGDTEAFF. CDR3 sequence (DNA): TGTGCCAGCAGCTTAGGAACTGGACAGGGGGACACTGAAGCTTTCTTT. The rearrangement links TRBV7-9 to TRBJ1-1, with 10 bases aligning to TRBD1. Trimming removed 1 base from V and 3 bases from J; junction bases left unmatched: 5. There are 16 residues in the CDR3. The germline gives CDR1 SEHNR, CDR2 FQNEAQ (reference sequence).

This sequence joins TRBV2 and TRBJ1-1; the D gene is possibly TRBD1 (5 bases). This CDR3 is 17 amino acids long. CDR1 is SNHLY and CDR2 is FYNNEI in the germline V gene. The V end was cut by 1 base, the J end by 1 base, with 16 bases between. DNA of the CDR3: TGTGCCAGCAGTGAAGGAAGGGGCCTTACCTCGAACACTGAAGCTTTCTTT. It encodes CASSEGRGLTSNTEAFF.

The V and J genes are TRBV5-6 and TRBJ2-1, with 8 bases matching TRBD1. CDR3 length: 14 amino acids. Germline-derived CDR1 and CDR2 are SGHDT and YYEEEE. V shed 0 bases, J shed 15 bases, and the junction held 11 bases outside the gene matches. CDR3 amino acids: CASSLVADRETGFF. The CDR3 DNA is TGTGCCAGCAGCTTGGTTGCGGACAGGGAAACGGGGTTCTTC.

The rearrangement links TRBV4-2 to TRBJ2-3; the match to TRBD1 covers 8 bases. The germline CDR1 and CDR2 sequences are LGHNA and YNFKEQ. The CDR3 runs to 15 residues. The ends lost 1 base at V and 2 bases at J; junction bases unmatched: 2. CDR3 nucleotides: TGTGCCAGCAGCCAAGTGGACAGGGCCACAGATACGCAGTATTTT. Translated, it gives CASSQVDRATDTQYF.

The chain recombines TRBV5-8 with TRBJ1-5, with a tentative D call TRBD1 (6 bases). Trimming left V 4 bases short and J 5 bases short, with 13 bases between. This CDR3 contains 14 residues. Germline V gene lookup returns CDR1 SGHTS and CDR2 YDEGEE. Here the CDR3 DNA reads TGTGCCAGCAGCCGGGACACGGGATATCAGCCCCAGCATTTT. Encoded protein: CASSRDTGYQPQHF.